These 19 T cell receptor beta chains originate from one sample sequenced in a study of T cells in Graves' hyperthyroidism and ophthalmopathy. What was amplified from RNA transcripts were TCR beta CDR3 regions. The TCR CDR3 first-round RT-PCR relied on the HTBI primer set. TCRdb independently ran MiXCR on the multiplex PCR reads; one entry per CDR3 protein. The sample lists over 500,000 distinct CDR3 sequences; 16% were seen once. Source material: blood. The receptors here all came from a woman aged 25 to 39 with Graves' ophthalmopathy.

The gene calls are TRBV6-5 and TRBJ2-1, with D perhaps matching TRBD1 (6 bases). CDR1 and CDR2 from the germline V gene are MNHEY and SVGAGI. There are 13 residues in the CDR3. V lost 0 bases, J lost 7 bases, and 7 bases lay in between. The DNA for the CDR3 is TGTGCCAGCAGTTACTCACAGGGAAATGAGCAGTTCTTC. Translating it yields CASSYSQGNEQFF.

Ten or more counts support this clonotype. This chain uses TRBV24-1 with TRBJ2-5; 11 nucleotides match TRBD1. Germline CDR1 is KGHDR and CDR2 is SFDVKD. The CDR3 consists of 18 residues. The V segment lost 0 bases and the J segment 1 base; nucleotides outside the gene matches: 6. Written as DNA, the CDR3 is TGTGCCACCAGTGATTTGGCCGAGGACAGGGGGCCCCAAGAGACCCAGTACTTC. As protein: CATSDLAEDRGPQETQYF.

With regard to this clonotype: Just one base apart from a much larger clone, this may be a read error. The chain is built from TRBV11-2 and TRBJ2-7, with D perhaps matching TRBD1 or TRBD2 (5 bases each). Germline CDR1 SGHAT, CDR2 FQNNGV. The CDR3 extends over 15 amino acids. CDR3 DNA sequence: TGTGCCAGCAGCTTAGGGGGGACCGGGTTTATGGAGCGGTACTTC. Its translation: CASSLGGTGFMERYF.

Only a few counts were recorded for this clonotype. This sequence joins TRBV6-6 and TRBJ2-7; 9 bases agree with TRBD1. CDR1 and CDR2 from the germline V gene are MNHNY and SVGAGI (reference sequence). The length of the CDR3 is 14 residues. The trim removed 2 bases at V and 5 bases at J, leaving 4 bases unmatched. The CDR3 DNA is TGTGCCAGCAGTTACACGGGACAGGGCCACGAGCAGTACTTC. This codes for CASSYTGQGHEQYF.

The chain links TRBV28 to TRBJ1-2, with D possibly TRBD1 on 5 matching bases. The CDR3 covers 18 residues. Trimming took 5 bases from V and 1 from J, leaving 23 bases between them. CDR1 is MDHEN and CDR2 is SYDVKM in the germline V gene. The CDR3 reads CASSPWGMHHVYNYGYTF. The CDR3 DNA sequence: TGTGCCAGCAGTCCCTGGGGGATGCATCACGTATATAACTATGGCTACACCTTC.

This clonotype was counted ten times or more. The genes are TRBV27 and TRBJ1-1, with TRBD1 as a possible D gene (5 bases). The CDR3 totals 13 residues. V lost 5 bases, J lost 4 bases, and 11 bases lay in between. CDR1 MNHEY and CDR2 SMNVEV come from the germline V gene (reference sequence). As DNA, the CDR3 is TGTGCCAGCAGTGTCTTCGGGGCCACTGAAGCTTTCTTT. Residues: CASSVFGATEAFF.

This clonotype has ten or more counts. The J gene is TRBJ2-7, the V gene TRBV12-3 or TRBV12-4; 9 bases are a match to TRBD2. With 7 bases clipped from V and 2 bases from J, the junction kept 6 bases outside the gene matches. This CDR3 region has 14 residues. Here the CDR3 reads CASTQSGRTYEQYF. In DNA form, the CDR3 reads TGTGCCAGCACCCAAAGCGGGAGGACCTACGAGCAGTACTTC.

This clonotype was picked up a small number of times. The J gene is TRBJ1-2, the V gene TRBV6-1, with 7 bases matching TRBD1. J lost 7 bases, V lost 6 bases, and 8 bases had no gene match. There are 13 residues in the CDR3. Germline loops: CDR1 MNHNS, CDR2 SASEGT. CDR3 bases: TGTGCCAGCAGCCGCTCGACAGGGTCTGGCTACACCTTC. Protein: CASSRSTGSGYTF.

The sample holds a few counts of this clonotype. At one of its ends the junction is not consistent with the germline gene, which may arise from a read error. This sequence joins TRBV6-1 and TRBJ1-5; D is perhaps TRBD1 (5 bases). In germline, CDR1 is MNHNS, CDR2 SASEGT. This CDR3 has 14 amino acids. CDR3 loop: CASKTGGAGQLQHF. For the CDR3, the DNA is TGTGCCAGCAAAACCGGAGGGGCGGGTCAGCTCCAGCATTTT.

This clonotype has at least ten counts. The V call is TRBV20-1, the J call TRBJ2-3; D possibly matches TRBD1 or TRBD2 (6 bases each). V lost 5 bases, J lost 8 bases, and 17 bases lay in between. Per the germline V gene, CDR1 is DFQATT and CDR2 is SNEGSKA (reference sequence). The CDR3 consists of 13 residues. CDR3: CSAYEGEVATQYF. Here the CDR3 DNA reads TGCAGTGCTTATGAGGGGGAGGTGGCTACGCAGTATTTT.

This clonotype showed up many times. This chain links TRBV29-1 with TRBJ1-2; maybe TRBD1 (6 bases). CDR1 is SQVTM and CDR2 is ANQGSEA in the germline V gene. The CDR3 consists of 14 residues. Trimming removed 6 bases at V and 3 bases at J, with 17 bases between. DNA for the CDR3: TGCAGCGTCCAAGCCGTGGAGGGGGACTATGGCTACACCTTC. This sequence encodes CSVQAVEGDYGYTF. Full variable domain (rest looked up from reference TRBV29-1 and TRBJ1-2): SAVISQKPSRDICQRGTSLTIQCQVDSQVTMMFWYRQQPGQSLTLIATANQGSEATYESGFVIDKFPISRPNLTFSTLTVSNMSPEDSSIYLCSVQAVEGDYGYTFGSGTRLTVV.

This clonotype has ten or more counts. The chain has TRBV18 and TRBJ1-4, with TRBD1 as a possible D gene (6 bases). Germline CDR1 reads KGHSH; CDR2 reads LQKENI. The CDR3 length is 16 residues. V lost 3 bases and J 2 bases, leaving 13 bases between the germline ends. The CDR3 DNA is TGTGCCAGCTCACCTACCAGGGGTGGGACTAATGAAAAACTGTTTTTT. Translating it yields CASSPTRGGTNEKLFF.

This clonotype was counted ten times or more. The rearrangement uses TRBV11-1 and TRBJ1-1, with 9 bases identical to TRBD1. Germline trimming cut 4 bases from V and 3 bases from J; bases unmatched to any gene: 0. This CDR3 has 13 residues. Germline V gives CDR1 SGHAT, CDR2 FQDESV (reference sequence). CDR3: CASSWTGDTEAFF. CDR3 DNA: TGTGCCAGCAGCTGGACAGGGGACACTGAAGCTTTCTTT.

CDR3 sequence reads: CASSPVDSSYEQYF. The CDR3 DNA reads as TGTGCCAGCAGTCCAGTAGACAGTTCCTACGAGCAGTACTTC. The chain carries TRBV27 and TRBJ2-7; possible D gene TRBD1, 5 bases. The length of the CDR3 is 14 residues. Germline CDR1 reads MNHEY; CDR2 reads SMNVEV (reference sequence). Trimming left V 5 bases short and J 1 base short, with 12 bases between.

The CDR3 region is CASSLRGRAKANYGYTF. Written as DNA, the CDR3 is TGCGCCAGCAGCCTGAGGGGCAGGGCTAAAGCTAACTATGGCTACACCTTC. The chain couples TRBV5-1 to TRBJ1-2; D is possibly TRBD1 (5 bases). The CDR3 totals 17 residues. Germline-derived CDR1 and CDR2 are SGHRS and YFSETQ. V lost 4 bases, J lost 0 bases, and 19 bases lay in between.

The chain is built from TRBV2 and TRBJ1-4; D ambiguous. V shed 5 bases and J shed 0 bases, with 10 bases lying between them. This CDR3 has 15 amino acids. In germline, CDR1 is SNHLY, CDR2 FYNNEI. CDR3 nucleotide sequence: TGTGCCAGCAGTAAGAGCCACTCAACTAATGAAAAACTGTTTTTT. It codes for CASSKSHSTNEKLFF.

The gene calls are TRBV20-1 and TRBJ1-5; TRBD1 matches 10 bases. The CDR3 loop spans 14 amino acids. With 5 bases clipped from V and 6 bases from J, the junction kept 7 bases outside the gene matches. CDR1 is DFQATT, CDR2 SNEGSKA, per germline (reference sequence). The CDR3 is CSAADRGLIQPQHF. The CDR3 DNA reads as TGCAGTGCTGCAGACAGGGGGCTTATTCAGCCCCAGCATTTT.

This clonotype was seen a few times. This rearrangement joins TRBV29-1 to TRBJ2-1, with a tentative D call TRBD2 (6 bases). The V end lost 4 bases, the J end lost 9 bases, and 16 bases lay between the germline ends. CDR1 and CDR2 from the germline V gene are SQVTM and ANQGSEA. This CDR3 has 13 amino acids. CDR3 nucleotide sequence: TGCAGCGTTGGGGTGGCGGGACTGGGTGAGCAGTTCTTC. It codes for CSVGVAGLGEQFF.

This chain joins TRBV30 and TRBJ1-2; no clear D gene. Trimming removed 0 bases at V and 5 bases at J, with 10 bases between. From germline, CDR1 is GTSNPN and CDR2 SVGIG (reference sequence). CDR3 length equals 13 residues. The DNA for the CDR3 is TGTGCCTGGAGTGTGGTCCTTAGGTATGGCTACACCTTC. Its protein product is CAWSVVLRYGYTF.